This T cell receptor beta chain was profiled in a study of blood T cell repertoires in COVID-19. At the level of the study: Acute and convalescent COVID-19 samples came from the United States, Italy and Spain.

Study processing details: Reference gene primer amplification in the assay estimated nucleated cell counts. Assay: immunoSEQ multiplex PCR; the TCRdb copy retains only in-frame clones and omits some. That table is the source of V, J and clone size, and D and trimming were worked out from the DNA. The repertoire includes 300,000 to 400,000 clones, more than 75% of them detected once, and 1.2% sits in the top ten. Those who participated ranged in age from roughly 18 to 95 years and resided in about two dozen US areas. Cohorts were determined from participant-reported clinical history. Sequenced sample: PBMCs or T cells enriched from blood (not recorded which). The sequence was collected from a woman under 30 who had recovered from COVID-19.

CDR3 coding DNA: TGCAGCGCCCCGATGGGTAGCGCTGAAGCTTTCTTT. Protein: CSAPMGSAEAFF. The chain combines TRBV29-1 with TRBJ1-1; D gene ambiguous. Germline V CDR1 and CDR2: SQVTM, ANQGSEA. This CDR3 comprises 12 residues. The germline V and J ends were trimmed by 7 bases and 6 bases, with 15 bases remaining between them.